Presented here are 27 T cell receptor beta chains from one specimen sequenced in a study of T-cell reconstitution after alpha-beta-depleted transplantation in children. Using unique molecular identifiers, the investigators prepared the TCRbeta library. TCRdb recomputed calls from the PCR reads with MiXCR, one row per CDR3 protein. The table shows 100,000 or so distinct CDR3 sequences, with more than 9% occurring only once. The specimen comprised PBMCs from the stem cell graft donor, sampled from the stem cell graft. The origin of the receptors is a human donor who donated a stem cell graft to a child with inherited bone marrow failure.

This clonotype was observed many times. This sequence joins TRBV12-3 or TRBV12-4 and TRBJ1-4; TRBD1 matches 9 bases. The CDR3 loop spans 14 amino acids. Trimming removed 8 bases from V and 8 bases from J; junction bases left unmatched: 9. Here the CDR3 DNA reads TGTGCCAGCTCGCGGGGACAGGGAGGCGAAAAACTGTTTTTT. Translating gives CASSRGQGGEKLFF.

This clonotype has ten or more counts. The gene calls are TRBV29-1 and TRBJ2-7; 7 positions match TRBD1. The V gene's germline CDR1 is SQVTM and CDR2 ANQGSEA. V gave up 0 bases and J gave up 1 base; unmatched junction bases: 3. CDR3 length: 14 amino acids. CDR3 nucleotides: TGCAGCGTTGAAGAGGCAGGGGGTTCCTACGAGCAGTACTTC. Encoded protein: CSVEEAGGSYEQYF.

This clonotype has ten or more counts. The chain is built from TRBV7-2 and TRBJ2-7, with no clear D. This CDR3 has 14 amino acids. Germline-derived CDR1 and CDR2 are SGHTA and FQGNSA. V lost 1 base to trimming and J lost 0 bases, with 7 bases between them. Here the CDR3 reads CASSLGVISYEQYF. DNA of the CDR3: TGTGCCAGCAGCTTAGGGGTGATCTCCTACGAGCAGTACTTC.

The chain carries TRBV11-2 and TRBJ2-3; D is ambiguous. This CDR3 is built from 11 residues. Per germline, CDR1 SGHAT and CDR2 FQNNGV. V lost 7 bases and J lost 4, with 6 bases in between. The CDR3, as DNA: TGTGCCAGCACCGCTTCAGATACGCAGTATTTT. It specifies CASTASDTQYF.

This clonotype was picked up many times. The V call is TRBV20-1, the J call TRBJ1-2, with unresolved D. CDR1 and CDR2 (germline): DFQATT, SNEGSKA (reference sequence). Trimming cost V 2 bases and J 0 bases, with 7 bases left between them. CDR3 length: 13 amino acids. The CDR3 spells CSARMPANYGYTF. CDR3 DNA sequence: TGCAGTGCTAGAATGCCAGCTAACTATGGCTACACCTTC.

This chain links TRBV6-2 or TRBV6-3 with TRBJ2-7; D is ambiguous. V lost 6 bases and J 2 bases, leaving 14 bases between the germline ends. This CDR3 has 14 amino acids. CDR1 is MNHEY, CDR2 SVGEGT, per germline. CDR3 loop: CASSHYSGPYEQYF. The CDR3 DNA is TGTGCCAGCAGCCACTACAGTGGTCCCTACGAGCAGTACTTC.

The table lists this clonotype with many counts. The rearrangement joins TRBV29-1 to TRBJ2-7; 9 bases map to TRBD1. The junction had 8 bases not matched to a gene; V was cut back by 4 bases and J by 4 bases. This CDR3 region has 14 residues. From germline, CDR1 is SQVTM and CDR2 ANQGSEA. The CDR3 spells CSVVHRGLGYEQYF. CDR3 sequence (DNA): TGCAGCGTTGTGCACAGGGGGCTGGGGTACGAGCAGTACTTC.

This clonotype was seen repeatedly, ten times or more. The V gene is TRBV4-2, the J gene TRBJ1-5; the match to TRBD1 covers 10 bases. J gave up 6 bases and V 0 bases, and 8 bases lay outside the gene matches. CDR1 and CDR2 (germline): LGHNA, YNFKEQ. The CDR3 covers 17 residues. The CDR3 DNA follows: TGTGCCAGCAGCCAAGATAGGGGAGGGACAGGGGCTCAGCCCCAGCATTTT. The encoded protein is CASSQDRGGTGAQPQHF.

This clonotype has ten or more counts. The chain links TRBV7-2 to TRBJ1-2; possibly TRBD1 for D (6 bases). The germline V and J ends were trimmed by 1 base and 8 bases, with 14 bases remaining between them. This CDR3 spans 14 amino acids. Germline-derived CDR1 and CDR2 are SGHTA and FQGNSA. CDR3 sequence: CASSLVRGGDGYTF. The CDR3 DNA follows: TGTGCCAGCAGCTTAGTGAGAGGGGGGGACGGCTACACCTTC.

This clonotype was counted many times. CDR3 residues: CASSQDLGNQETQYF. CDR3 DNA: TGCGCCAGCAGCCAAGATTTAGGGAACCAAGAGACCCAGTACTTC. This chain uses TRBV4-3 with TRBJ2-5; D not certain. Trimming stripped 0 bases from V and 0 bases from J, with 8 bases between. This CDR3 has 15 amino acids. Germline assignment: CDR1 LGHNA and CDR2 YSLEER.

This clonotype came up many times. V and J are TRBV6-5 and TRBJ1-1; maybe TRBD1 (5 bases). The CDR3 has 14 amino acids. Trimming pared 3 bases from V and 4 bases from J, leaving 12 bases between. Germline V gene data show CDR1 as MNHEY and CDR2 as SVGAGI. The CDR3 region is CASSYSGQITEAFF. CDR3 coding DNA: TGTGCCAGCAGTTATTCAGGGCAGATCACTGAAGCTTTCTTT.

This clonotype was observed at least ten times. The chain is built from TRBV4-1 and TRBJ2-7, with 8 bases identical to TRBD1. Trimming took 3 bases from V and 6 from J; bases not matched to a gene: 7. The CDR3 sequence is 14 residues long. CDR1 MGHRA and CDR2 YSYEKL come from the germline V gene. The CDR3 DNA follows: TGCGCCAGCAGCCATCGACCAGGGGGCCCCGAGCAGTACTTC. Its protein is CASSHRPGGPEQYF.

The table lists this clonotype with many counts. This chain links TRBV7-2 with TRBJ1-1; TRBD1 is a possible D gene (6 bases). Between the trimmed V and J ends, which lost 5 bases and 3 bases, there was a span of 13 bases. The CDR3 totals 14 residues. The germline CDR1 and CDR2 sequences are SGHTA and FQGNSA. The CDR3 loop is CASSNRGGDTEAFF. CDR3 nucleotide sequence: TGTGCCAGCAGCAATAGGGGGGGAGACACTGAAGCTTTCTTT.

This clonotype was seen repeatedly, ten times or more. J is TRBJ2-3 and V is TRBV5-1, with TRBD2 matching over 13 bases. The CDR3 loop spans 17 amino acids. V shed 3 bases and J 2 bases; nucleotides not matched to a gene: 6. Germline CDR1 and CDR2: SGHRS and YFSETQ. The CDR3 sequence: CASSYPGLAGPTDTQYF. The CDR3 nucleotides read TGCGCCAGCAGCTACCCGGGACTAGCGGGACCCACAGATACGCAGTATTTT.

This clonotype has a count of ten or more. The rearrangement joins TRBV29-1 to TRBJ2-1; D not certain. The CDR3 extends over 10 amino acids. Germline-derived CDR1 and CDR2 are SQVTM and ANQGSEA. V lost 3 bases and J 9 bases, leaving 6 bases between the germline ends. DNA for the CDR3: TGCAGCGTTGAGGGCGGTGAGCAGTTCTTC. Its translation is CSVEGGEQFF.

V is TRBV20-1 and J is TRBJ2-3, with D uncertain. The CDR3 length is 12 residues. Germline V lookup: CDR1 DFQATT, CDR2 SNEGSKA (reference sequence). Trimming removed 2 bases from V and 1 base from J, with 4 bases in between. CDR3 in DNA: TGCAGTGCTAGACAGGGCACAGATACGCAGTATTTT. It encodes CSARQGTDTQYF.

The table lists this clonotype with many counts. The rearrangement uses TRBV7-6 and TRBJ1-1; TRBD1 might be the D (5 bases). The CDR3 runs 14 residues. Germline V gene lookup returns CDR1 SGHVS and CDR2 FNYEAQ. V was pared by 0 bases and J by 5 bases, with 10 bases between. The CDR3 DNA reads as TGTGCCAGCAGCTTAGCGTGGGGGGTGACTGAAGCTTTCTTT. Translation: CASSLAWGVTEAFF.

This chain links TRBV24-1 with TRBJ2-3, with unresolved D. The CDR3 has 15 residues. V was clipped by 5 bases and J by 0 bases, with 11 bases between them. Germline CDR1 reads KGHDR; CDR2 reads SFDVKD. The CDR3, as DNA: TGTGCCACCAGTGGGAGCGAGCCAAGCACAGATACGCAGTATTTT. Translating gives CATSGSEPSTDTQYF.

This clonotype was seen a few times. V usage is TRBV5-1 and J usage is TRBJ2-2; D not certain. CDR1 is SGHRS and CDR2 is YFSETQ in the germline V gene. The CDR3 contains 14 residues. The germline V and J ends were trimmed by 4 bases and 1 base, with 8 bases remaining between them. CDR3 residues: CASSLLGNTGELFF. CDR3 bases: TGCGCCAGCAGCCTTCTGGGGAACACCGGGGAGCTGTTTTTT.

The chain joins TRBV7-9 to TRBJ1-3; D not resolved. Trimming removed 5 bases from V and 4 bases from J, with 6 bases in between. Per germline, CDR1 SEHNR and CDR2 FQNEAQ (reference sequence). The CDR3 is 12 residues long. The CDR3 DNA reads as TGTGCCAGCAGCCCGGGGGGAAACACCATATATTTT. It translates to CASSPGGNTIYF.

This clonotype was observed a handful of times. This chain connects TRBV7-2 to TRBJ1-4; D is possibly TRBD1 (6 bases). Germline-derived CDR1 and CDR2 are SGHTA and FQGNSA. This CDR3 has 13 residues. Trimming shortened V by 5 bases and J by 8 bases, and 12 bases separated the two germline ends. CDR3 in DNA: TGTGCCAGCAGCCGAGGGGGGGAGGAAAAACTGTTTTTT. This translates into CASSRGGEEKLFF.

This clonotype was counted at least ten times. The CDR3 DNA reads as TGTGCCAGCAAGCCAGGAGGGTCCTACAATGAGCAGTTCTTC. Amino acid sequence: CASKPGGSYNEQFF. This sequence joins TRBV12-3 or TRBV12-4 and TRBJ2-1, with D possibly matching TRBD2 (6 bases). V lost 7 bases and J lost 1, with 11 bases in between. This CDR3 is built from 14 residues.

This clonotype appeared a single time. The rearrangement links TRBV20-1 to TRBJ2-7; D unresolved. The germline V and J ends were trimmed by 7 bases and 4 bases, with 11 bases remaining between them. Germline loops: CDR1 DFQATT, CDR2 SNEGSKA (reference sequence). The CDR3 contains 11 residues. CDR3 bases: TGCAGTGTTGCCACGGAGTACGAGCAGTACTTC. Amino acid sequence: CSVATEYEQYF.

This clonotype was recorded many times. This chain links TRBV19 with TRBJ2-6; D gene unclear. Per the germline V gene, CDR1 is LNHDA and CDR2 is SQIVND (reference sequence). There are 16 residues in the CDR3. Trimming pared 5 bases from V and 0 bases from J, leaving 11 bases between. The CDR3 DNA reads as TGTGCCAGTAGTCCTTACTCGGTCTCTGGGGCCAACGTCCTGACTTTC. It codes for CASSPYSVSGANVLTF.

This clonotype was seen at least ten times. The V gene is TRBV6-1, the J gene TRBJ2-2, with 7 positions matching TRBD2. The germline V gene encodes CDR1 MNHNS and CDR2 SASEGT. This CDR3 comprises 14 residues. V lost 7 bases to trimming and J lost 6 bases; unmatched junction nucleotides: 8. DNA of the CDR3: TGTGCCAGCACCCACGGGGGGTTCGCCGGGGAGCTGTTTTTT. Amino acids: CASTHGGFAGELFF.

This clonotype was seen many times. The chain employs TRBV3-1 and TRBJ2-7; D is perhaps TRBD1 (6 bases). Germline values: CDR1 LGHDT, CDR2 YNNKEL (reference sequence). The germline V and J ends were trimmed by 5 bases and 0 bases, with 11 bases remaining between them. The CDR3 covers 14 residues. The CDR3 protein is CASSDRTASYEQYF. DNA of the CDR3: TGTGCCAGCAGCGATCGGACAGCCTCCTACGAGCAGTACTTC.

This clonotype was picked up many times. The gene calls are TRBV4-3 and TRBJ2-3; D uncertain. Trimming stripped 0 bases from V and 7 bases from J, with 20 bases between. The CDR3 length is 17 residues. Germline V gives CDR1 LGHNA, CDR2 YSLEER. The DNA of the CDR3 is TGCGCCAGCAGCCAAGATCCGGGTCCAAGATTCTCCTATACGCAGTATTTT. Protein sequence: CASSQDPGPRFSYTQYF.